These 27 T cell receptor beta chains originate from one sample sequenced in a study of molecular identifiers for immune sequencing clone quantification. MiXCR, applied by TCRdb to the PCR reads, yields one record per CDR3 protein. The profile shows about 640,000 distinct CDR3 sequences, about 20% of them singletons. The sample comprised naive CD8+ T cells from blood, with Jurkat cell RNA spiked in. Indicated subset: FACS-sorted CD8+CD4-CCR7+CD45RA+ naive T cells. The source of these receptors is a human donor in good health. Some libraries in this study had Jurkat cell RNA spiked in.

The CDR3 region has the DNA TGTGCCAGCACCCAAGACGGAAACTATGGCTACACCTTC. Translated, it gives CASTQDGNYGYTF. The chain combines TRBV9 with TRBJ1-2; D not resolved. CDR1 and CDR2 from the germline V gene are SGDLS and YYNGEE. Trimming took 6 bases from V and 2 from J, leaving 11 bases between them. The CDR3 consists of 13 residues.

This clonotype was picked up many times. The CDR3: CASSSGRGIANTGELFF. CDR3 in DNA: TGTGCCAGTAGTTCCGGACGCGGGATCGCGAACACCGGGGAGCTGTTTTTT. The genes are TRBV19 and TRBJ2-2; D is possibly TRBD2 (6 bases). The germline V gene encodes CDR1 LNHDA and CDR2 SQIVND (reference sequence). The V and J ends lost 5 bases and 0 bases respectively, with 16 bases between them. The CDR3 loop spans 17 amino acids.

The V call is TRBV20-1, the J call TRBJ2-7, with D perhaps matching TRBD1 or TRBD2 (5 bases each). Trimming removed 6 bases from V and 3 bases from J, with 12 bases in between. This CDR3 spans 12 amino acids. From germline, CDR1 is DFQATT and CDR2 SNEGSKA (reference sequence). CDR3 nucleotides: TGCAGTGCAAGCCCAGGGAGCTACGAGCAGTACTTC. As protein: CSASPGSYEQYF.

This clonotype was detected only a few times. The V and J genes are TRBV30 and TRBJ1-5; 9 bases are shared with TRBD1. This CDR3 spans 16 amino acids. Trimming took 5 bases from V and 3 from J; bases not matched to a gene: 11. Germline V gene data show CDR1 as GTSNPN and CDR2 as SVGIG (reference sequence). The CDR3 region is CAWLPPRQGVNQPQHF. The DNA of the CDR3 is TGTGCCTGGCTACCCCCCCGACAGGGGGTCAATCAGCCCCAGCATTTT.

This clonotype was found once. Given the absence of the conserved phenylalanine or tryptophan at the CDR3 end, a read error is likely. V gene TRBV28 combines with J gene TRBJ1-6, with a possible D match to TRBD1 (5 bases). The CDR3 extends over 16 amino acids. V was cut by 6 bases and J by 4 bases, with 16 bases left in between. CDR1 and CDR2 (germline): MDHEN, SYDVKM. The CDR3 here is CASSTRDAGYNSPLHS. The CDR3 region has the DNA TGTGCCAGCAGCACACGGGACGCTGGATATAATTCACCCCTCCACTCT.

This clonotype occurred a few times. The J gene is TRBJ2-3, the V gene TRBV10-1; 11 bases align to TRBD2. The CDR3 consists of 16 residues. Germline V CDR1 and CDR2: WNHNN, SYGVQD (reference sequence). V gave up 5 bases and J gave up 1 base; unmatched junction bases: 5. CDR3 in amino acids: CASSKGLADRTDTQYF. CDR3 DNA: TGCGCCAGCAGTAAGGGACTAGCGGACCGCACAGATACGCAGTATTTT.

This clonotype was seen repeatedly, ten times or more. The chain couples TRBV29-1 to TRBJ2-3, with TRBD1 identical over 8 bases. Germline loops: CDR1 SQVTM, CDR2 ANQGSEA. V lost 6 bases to trimming and J lost 4 bases; unmatched junction nucleotides: 6. This CDR3 spans 13 amino acids. The CDR3 DNA reads TGCAGCGTGCGGACAGGGTTGGCAGATACGCAGTATTTT. Its protein is CSVRTGLADTQYF.

In this sample, this clonotype turned up many times. J is TRBJ2-2 and V is TRBV6-5; 10 bases are a match to TRBD2. CDR1 is MNHEY and CDR2 is SVGAGI in the germline V gene. V trimming: 0 bases; J trimming: 5 bases; junction bases outside the gene matches: 6. This CDR3 has 17 residues. The CDR3, as DNA: TGTGCCAGCAGTTACTCCACTAGCGGGGACTTTACCGGGGAGCTGTTTTTT. Translated: CASSYSTSGDFTGELFF.

The CDR3 DNA reads TGCAGTGCTAGCCGGGACAGGGGGCTCGCGGGCTATGGCTACACCTTC. This encodes CSASRDRGLAGYGYTF. V usage is TRBV20-1 and J usage is TRBJ1-2, with TRBD1 matching over 12 bases. The CDR3 contains 16 residues. Germline lookup yields CDR1 DFQATT and CDR2 SNEGSKA (reference sequence). J gave up 4 bases and V 3 bases, and 9 bases lay outside the gene matches.

This chain joins TRBV7-6 and TRBJ2-1; 7 nucleotides agree with TRBD2. Germline V lookup: CDR1 SGHVS, CDR2 FNYEAQ. Unmatched junction bases numbered 8, after V lost 5 bases and J lost 7 bases. The CDR3 length is 14 residues. Here the CDR3 DNA reads TGTGCCAGCAGCCTCTGGGAGGGTGAGAATGAGCAGTTCTTC. Translation: CASSLWEGENEQFF. Based on the CDR3 plus reference TRBV7-6 and TRBJ2-1, the full variable domain is GAGVSQSPRYKVTKRGQDVALRCDPISGHVSLYWYRQALGQGPEFLTYFNYEAQQDKSGLPNDRFSAERPEGSISTLTIQRTEQRDSAMYRCASSLWEGENEQFFGPGTRLTVL.

With regard to this clonotype: A much larger clone differs from this one at a single base, so this may be a read error. This chain uses TRBV30 with TRBJ2-3; D unresolved. The CDR3 has 15 residues. The germline V gene has CDR1 GTSNPN and CDR2 SVGIG (reference sequence). V was pared by 8 bases and J by 2 bases, with 20 bases between. The CDR3 loop is CARNSLGPNTDTQYF. For the CDR3, the DNA is TGTGCCCGGAATTCCCTTGGACCAAACACAGATACGCAGTATTTT.

On this clonotype itself: This may be a read error, as it is one base from a much larger clone. The CDR3 DNA is TGTGCCAGCAGCCACATGGCGAACCAAGAGACCCAGTACTTC. Its protein product is CASSHMANQETQYF. This chain links TRBV14 with TRBJ2-5; no firm D call. This CDR3 spans 14 amino acids. Germline loops: CDR1 SGHDN, CDR2 FVKESK. V was shortened by 3 bases and J by 0 bases, with 8 bases between the two germline ends.

This clonotype has a count of ten or more. The chain couples TRBV3-1 to TRBJ2-7, with D perhaps matching TRBD1 (6 bases). The V gene lost 3 bases and the J gene lost 7 bases, with 13 bases spanning the gap. The germline CDR1 and CDR2 sequences are LGHDT and YNNKEL (reference sequence). The CDR3 loop spans 13 amino acids. This CDR3 reads CASSHLSGEEQYF. The CDR3, as DNA: TGTGCCAGCAGCCATCTGTCAGGGGAAGAGCAGTACTTC.

This clonotype was recorded many times. The chain is built from TRBV7-9 and TRBJ1-1; D remains unclear. The CDR3 covers 13 residues. V was cut by 1 base and J by 4 bases, with 7 bases left in between. Germline CDR1 is SEHNR and CDR2 is FQNEAQ (reference sequence). The DNA of the CDR3 is TGTGCCAGCAGCTTAGAAAGCACCACTGAAGCTTTCTTT. Translated, it gives CASSLESTTEAFF.

This clonotype was detected ten times or more. The rearrangement uses TRBV7-2 and TRBJ2-7; 8 nucleotides agree with TRBD2. Germline assignment: CDR1 SGHTA and CDR2 FQGNSA. J gave up 4 bases and V 6 bases, and 8 bases lay outside the gene matches. This CDR3 has 14 residues. CDR3 sequence: CASRPGLGEYEQYF. The CDR3 DNA reads as TGTGCCAGCAGGCCGGGACTAGGAGAATACGAGCAGTACTTC.

Many counts were recorded for this clonotype. The chain employs TRBV30 and TRBJ1-1; 8 nucleotides agree with TRBD1. CDR3 size: 13 residues. The trim removed 2 bases at V and 3 bases at J, leaving 2 bases unmatched. CDR1 GTSNPN and CDR2 SVGIG come from the germline V gene (reference sequence). CDR3 residues: CAWSTGGYTEAFF. The CDR3 coding sequence is TGTGCCTGGAGTACAGGGGGGTACACTGAAGCTTTCTTT. Filled out from reference TRBV30 and TRBJ1-1, the complete variable domain reads SQTIHQWPATLVQPVGSPLSLECTVEGTSNPNLYWYRQAAGRGLQLLFYSVGIGQISSEVPQNLSASRPQDRQFILSSKKLLLSDSGFYLCAWSTGGYTEAFFGQGTRLTVV.

This clonotype was counted only a few times. This rearrangement joins TRBV14 to TRBJ2-1; 14 bases match TRBD2. V lost 4 bases to trimming and J lost 6 bases; unmatched junction nucleotides: 8. The length of the CDR3 is 17 residues. Looked up from germline, CDR1 is SGHDN and CDR2 is FVKESK. The CDR3 region is CASSRKRLAGGFNEQFF. DNA of the CDR3: TGTGCCAGCAGCCGAAAACGACTAGCGGGAGGGTTCAATGAGCAGTTCTTC.

On this clonotype itself: At one of its ends the junction is not consistent with the germline gene, which may arise from a read error. The chain uses TRBV7-3 and TRBJ2-1, with 10 bases aligning to TRBD2. The germline V gene has CDR1 SGHTA and CDR2 FQGTGA. This CDR3 is 15 amino acids long. Here the CDR3 reads CASSLTAGGGHEQLF. CDR3 sequence (DNA): TGTGCCAGCAGCTTAACAGCGGGAGGGGGTCATGAGCAGCTCTTC.

This clonotype was seen at least ten times. The chain carries TRBV3-1 and TRBJ2-1; no firm D call. The CDR3 runs 17 residues. V lost 3 bases, J lost 0 bases, and 15 bases lay in between. From germline, CDR1 is LGHDT and CDR2 YNNKEL (reference sequence). The CDR3 loop is CASSQGQDPSSYNEQFF. For the CDR3, the DNA is TGTGCCAGCAGCCAGGGCCAAGACCCAAGCTCCTACAATGAGCAGTTCTTC.

The sample holds many counts of this clonotype. This chain uses TRBV5-1 with TRBJ2-5, with D uncertain. Germline CDR1 and CDR2: SGHRS and YFSETQ. The CDR3 spans 12 residues. V shed 0 bases and J shed 5 bases, with 5 bases lying between them. Here the CDR3 reads CASSLDIETQYF. The DNA of the CDR3 is TGCGCCAGCAGCTTGGATATCGAGACCCAGTACTTC.

This chain connects TRBV29-1 to TRBJ2-3; TRBD2 might be the D (6 bases). The germline V and J ends were trimmed by 7 bases and 3 bases, with 20 bases remaining between them. The CDR3 totals 15 residues. Germline CDR1 is SQVTM and CDR2 is ANQGSEA. This CDR3 reads CSAVRTGGKTDTQYF. The CDR3 region has the DNA TGCAGCGCTGTCCGGACTGGCGGGAAGACAGATACGCAGTATTTT.

This clonotype was seen a few times. The CDR3 DNA is TGTGCCAGCAGCTCTAGGGAGACAGGGCTGAGGGCAGATACGCAGTATTTT. It codes for CASSSRETGLRADTQYF. The V and J genes are TRBV7-9 and TRBJ2-3; 7 bases are a match to TRBD1. The germline V gene encodes CDR1 SEHNR and CDR2 FQNEAQ (reference sequence). The V gene end was trimmed by 4 bases and the J gene end by 4 bases; junction bases not matched to a gene: 14. This CDR3 spans 17 amino acids.

The chain couples TRBV30 to TRBJ2-3; possibly TRBD2 for D (6 bases). CDR1 is GTSNPN and CDR2 is SVGIG in the germline V gene (reference sequence). The CDR3 consists of 15 residues. V was clipped by 1 base and J by 0 bases, with 11 bases between them. CDR3 sequence (DNA): TGTGCCTGGAGTGGAAGCGGGCCTAGCACAGATACGCAGTATTTT. It specifies CAWSGSGPSTDTQYF.

The table lists this clonotype with many counts. The gene calls are TRBV27 and TRBJ2-1; D not certain. Germline-derived CDR1 and CDR2 are MNHEY and SMNVEV (reference sequence). The V end lost 5 bases, the J end lost 2 bases, and 16 bases lay between the germline ends. The CDR3 loop spans 16 amino acids. The DNA of the CDR3 is TGTGCCAGCAGTCCCCGGACCCAGAGTCCCTACAATGAGCAGTTCTTC. Its translation is CASSPRTQSPYNEQFF.

This clonotype has a count of ten or more. The rearrangement uses TRBV6-6 and TRBJ1-1; D uncertain. CDR1 is MNHNY, CDR2 SVGAGI, per germline (reference sequence). The CDR3 consists of 12 residues. The V end was cut by 3 bases, the J end by 4 bases, with 6 bases between. Here the CDR3 reads CASSYFSTEAFF. The CDR3 region has the DNA TGTGCCAGCAGTTATTTCAGCACTGAAGCTTTCTTT.

This clonotype showed up many times. The V gene is TRBV20-1, the J gene TRBJ2-5; tentatively, D is TRBD2 (6 bases). Germline V gene sequence: CDR1 DFQATT, CDR2 SNEGSKA (reference sequence). The CDR3 is 18 amino acids. Trimming stripped 1 base from V and 5 bases from J, with 26 bases between. The DNA for the CDR3 is TGCAGTGCTAGAGCCGGGACGGAGATCAGCGGGTTGCCTGAGACCCAGTACTTC. Translation: CSARAGTEISGLPETQYF.

To note about this clonotype: It may be a read error: a sequence one base away is much more abundant. The rearrangement uses TRBV9 and TRBJ2-3, with D uncertain. This CDR3 region has 12 residues. CDR1 and CDR2 (germline): SGDLS, YYNGEE. CDR3 loop: CAGSDLTDTQYF. The CDR3 nucleotides read TGTGCCGGCAGCGATTTGACAGATACGCAGTATTTT.